The rows below give T cell receptor beta chains drawn from one sample of a study of T cells in Graves' hyperthyroidism and ophthalmopathy. TCRdb re-analysed the multiplex PCR reads in MiXCR, keeping a single row per CDR3 protein. The sample lists about 290,000 distinct CDR3 sequences, roughly an eighth occurring once. The sequenced sample was blood. These receptors came from a middle-aged woman with Graves' hyperthyroidism. Each CDR3 is given with its conserved first and last residue. Fields, in order: CDR3 protein, CDR3 DNA, J gene, V gene, D gene, clone size. The D gene is left open where the match is weak. The size field is filled for only some rows; it gives once, few, many or a size class.

CASTTTSGSHNEQFF	TGTGCCAGCACCACGACTAGCGGGAGCCACAATGAGCAGTTCTTC	TRBJ2-1	TRBV5-6	TRBD2	NA
CAWSADEETQYF	TGTGCCTGGAGTGCCGACGAAGAGACCCAGTACTTC	TRBJ2-5	TRBV30	NA	many
CASRQGTSDNEQFF	TGTGCCAGCAGGCAGGGGACTAGCGACAATGAGCAGTTCTTC	TRBJ2-1	TRBV12-3/TRBV12-4	TRBD2	NA
CASSQGAVLSNQPQHF	TGTGCCAGCAGCCAAGGGGCAGTGTTAAGCAATCAGCCCCAGCATTTT	TRBJ1-5	TRBV3-1	NA	many
CSARIVSGVADTQYF	TGCAGTGCTAGAATCGTTAGCGGCGTCGCAGATACGCAGTATTTT	TRBJ2-3	TRBV20-1	NA	few
CASSLGAGNTDTQYF	TGTGCCAGCAGCTTAGGGGCGGGAAACACAGATACGCAGTATTTT	TRBJ2-3	TRBV7-3	NA	many
CATRGGKGTFF	TGTGCCACCCGGGGCGGGAAGGGAACTTTCTTT	TRBJ1-1	TRBV24-1	NA	many
CASSPWTGYNEQFF	TGTGCCAGCAGCCCGTGGACAGGATACAATGAGCAGTTCTTC	TRBJ2-1	TRBV7-8	TRBD1	many
CASSRMQGIEAFF	TGTGCCAGCAGCCGAATGCAGGGGATTGAGGCTTTCTTT	TRBJ1-1	TRBV3-1	NA	many
CASGMTVTNEQFF	TGTGCCAGCGGTATGACGGTAACGAATGAGCAGTTCTTC	TRBJ2-1	TRBV2	NA	many
CASSPGGRDLYEQYF	TGTGCCAGCAGCCCGGGAGGGCGAGATCTCTACGAGCAGTACTTC	TRBJ2-7	TRBV5-4	TRBD2	many
CSARELAGGWETQYF	TGCAGTGCTAGGGAGTTAGCGGGAGGTTGGGAGACCCAGTACTTC	TRBJ2-5	TRBV20-1	TRBD2	NA
CASRPGLAGAGTQYF	TGTGCCAGCAGGCCGGGACTAGCGGGAGCCGGGACCCAGTACTTC	TRBJ2-5	TRBV28	TRBD2	few
CASGSSGTGNTGELFF	TGTGCTAGTGGTTCCTCCGGGACAGGGAACACCGGGGAGCTGTTTTTT	TRBJ2-2	TRBV12-5	TRBD1	NA
CASSLSGTPEKLFF	TGTGCCAGCAGCTTGTCCGGGACGCCTGAAAAACTGTTTTTT	TRBJ1-4	TRBV5-5	NA	NA
CASSPRQDLTEAFF	TGTGCCAGCTCACCCAGACAGGATCTCACTGAAGCTTTCTTT	TRBJ1-1	TRBV18	NA	many
CASSRLGGELFF	TGTGCCAGCAGCCGACTGGGGGGGGAGCTGTTTTTT	TRBJ2-2	TRBV7-8	NA	many
CASAWDRGQETQYF	TGTGCCAGCGCATGGGACAGGGGGCAGGAGACCCAGTACTTC	TRBJ2-5	TRBV6-1	TRBD1	many